This TCR beta chain was profiled in a study of T cells after yellow fever vaccination (dated by TCRdb to the late 2010s). A note on the overall study: The SMART-Seq v4 Ultra Low Input RNA kit was used to prepare libraries from fractions with low cell numbers. Two healthy male donors, one aged 18 to 29 and one aged 30 to 40 years, were included in the cohort. Blood was collected at multiple timepoints before and after primary and secondary immunization, and bulk PBMC replicates and cell subsets were isolated. To follow T-cell clones before and after primary and booster YFV17D yellow fever vaccination, bulk TCR alpha and beta repertoires were sequenced over time.

Reading from cysteine to phenylalanine, the CDR3 counts 15 amino acids. CDR3 DNA only is kept here, 45 bases in frame from base 1. For CDR1 and CDR2, the germline V gene (reference sequence) lists DFQATT and SNEGSKA. V lost 6 bases and J lost 0 bases; the stretch between them is 12 bases long. TCR cDNA was made using 5'RACE template switching, a step that added a universal primer site and unique molecular identifiers. Priming of cDNA synthesis was performed from both the TCR alpha and TCR beta constant segments. Library amplification used two PCR steps, and the second PCR step added sample barcodes and sequencing adapters. Sequencing of libraries was done on Illumina HiSeq 2500 (2x100 bp) or NovaSeq (2x150 bp). Concerning the study's data processing: Demultiplexing of reads and collapsing into UMI consensus sequences were performed with MIGEC, and V(D)J alignment was carried out with MiXCR. Vaccine-responding clonotypes were defined with edgeR using replicate PBMC samples, requiring FDR below 0.01 and a log2 fold change above 5 up to day 15. Each bulk clonotype was labeled CD4 or CD8 based on which sequenced repertoire, CD4 or CD8, contained the clonotype at higher abundance. Using fastp trimming at Q25 and MiXCR clonotype assembly, TCRdb reanalyzed the public sequencing data and kept in-frame beta chains. Under each unique CDR3 protein, matching rows form one entry showing the most common genes and DNA. Here the V and J calls rest on TCRdb's processing, not on the authors' analysis. This sample has 500,000 to 650,000 distinct CDR3 sequences in its table, and 17% of those were observed once. In total, the top ten clones hold roughly 17% of the sample.

Reading the label with the study, this specimen's treatment or condition is: live attenuated yellow fever vaccine strain. Two biological replicates of bulk PBMCs were collected at each blood-draw timepoint. PBMCs were isolated from peripheral blood using a standard Ficoll-Paque protocol. TriZol was used to extract RNA from bulk PBMCs, CD4 and CD8 fractions, and dextramer-positive and dextramer-negative fractions. The research as a whole found: The study included only two donors, which limits how far the findings can be generalized. Because abundant contaminating clonotypes from the bulk population could be contained in FACS-sorted repertoires, computational filtering was required. Most clones expanded after primary vaccination were re-detected after the booster (almost 97% of CD4 and roughly 87% of CD8), suggesting broad memory maintenance. A small share of clonotypes occurred in both CD4 and CD8 compartments, likely arising from convergent recombination. The secondary T-cell response was weaker than the primary response but faster, peaking on day 5 instead of day 15.

This clonotype was detected a few times. The target of this receptor is not known. No base qualities exist here, and no much larger clone lies one base off it. Sequenced here: PBMCs, sampled roughly 5 days after the first yellow fever vaccination. This receptor chain uses TRBV20-1 and TRBJ1-6; no D gene is confidently identified. This sequence originates from a man younger than 30 who received the YFV17D yellow fever vaccine. The CDR3 amino acid sequence is: CSARSQSSYNSPLHF. The nucleotides are TGCAGTGCGAGGTCCCAGAGCTCCTATAATTCACCCCTCCACTTT.